The rows below give T cell receptor beta chains drawn from one sample of a study of T cells in Graves' hyperthyroidism and ophthalmopathy. TCRdb recomputed calls from the multiplex PCR reads with MiXCR, one row per CDR3 protein. The sample gives fewer than 400,000 distinct CDR3 sequences, over 11% of which show up once; approximately 27% is in the top ten. The sample comprised blood. Receptors originate from a middle-aged man with Graves' ophthalmopathy. The CDR3 runs from the conserved cysteine through the conserved F or W. The order of the fields is CDR3 protein, D gene, J gene, V gene. The D gene is left open where the match is weak.

cdr3_aa: CAWSLVDNSPLHF
d_call: .
j_call: TRBJ1-6
v_call: TRBV30

cdr3_aa: CASSEQRTGYYGYTF
d_call: TRBD1
j_call: TRBJ1-2
v_call: TRBV6-1

cdr3_aa: CSAKTSGSVDNEQFF
d_call: TRBD2
j_call: TRBJ2-1
v_call: TRBV20-1

cdr3_aa: CASSGTEGLAGGVEQYF
d_call: TRBD2
j_call: TRBJ2-7
v_call: TRBV19

cdr3_aa: CAISEGGAQTSNYGYTF
d_call: .
j_call: TRBJ1-2
v_call: TRBV10-3

cdr3_aa: CASGTSDGKNIQHF
d_call: TRBD2
j_call: TRBJ2-4
v_call: TRBV2

cdr3_aa: CASSPGDSTYGYTF
d_call: TRBD1
j_call: TRBJ1-2
v_call: TRBV5-1

cdr3_aa: CSALTGGSETQYF
d_call: TRBD1
j_call: TRBJ2-5
v_call: TRBV20-1

cdr3_aa: CASKVGAGETQYF
d_call: .
j_call: TRBJ2-5
v_call: TRBV5-1

cdr3_aa: CSIQPGGLFYGYTF
d_call: .
j_call: TRBJ1-2
v_call: TRBV29-1

cdr3_aa: CASSTRGAAIEKLFF
d_call: .
j_call: TRBJ1-4
v_call: TRBV6-1

cdr3_aa: CASSGNRGQANYGYTF
d_call: TRBD1
j_call: TRBJ1-2
v_call: TRBV7-9

cdr3_aa: CSVEDPGTSGSYEQYF
d_call: TRBD2
j_call: TRBJ2-7
v_call: TRBV29-1

cdr3_aa: CASTTGGTDTQYF
d_call: TRBD2
j_call: TRBJ2-3
v_call: TRBV9

cdr3_aa: CASSLLRTGTDTQYF
d_call: .
j_call: TRBJ2-3
v_call: TRBV7-9

cdr3_aa: CASGTTSGSLYNEQFF
d_call: TRBD2
j_call: TRBJ2-1
v_call: TRBV14

cdr3_aa: CASRQTGLGGDVTQYF
d_call: .
j_call: TRBJ2-5
v_call: TRBV12-3/TRBV12-4

cdr3_aa: CATSSRGNEQFF
d_call: .
j_call: TRBJ2-1
v_call: TRBV15

cdr3_aa: CSASYSGPDEQFF
d_call: .
j_call: TRBJ2-1
v_call: TRBV20-1

cdr3_aa: CASSHDNEQFF
d_call: .
j_call: TRBJ2-1
v_call: TRBV4-1